This TCR beta chain was identified during a study of response to subunit inactivated influenza vaccine. Unmatched junction bases numbered 3, after V lost 6 bases and J lost 4 bases. The length of the CDR3 is 13 residues. Per germline, CDR1 MNHNS and CDR2 SASEGT. This clonotype has a handful of counts. TCRdb re-called the RT-PCR reads through MiXCR, storing one row per CDR3 protein. Counted here are 550,000 to 800,000 distinct CDR3 sequences, more than 11% occurring once; the ten biggest clones make up approximately 7%. This sequence joins TRBV6-1 and TRBJ1-1, with 9 bases matching TRBD1. This clonotype was sampled from a man aged 50-59 years who received an inactivated influenza vaccine. The sample was PBMCs from blood, taken less than 15 days before vaccination. CDR3 DNA sequence: TGTGCCAGCAGACAGGGGGCGAGCACTGAAGCTTTCTTT. Translated: CASRQGASTEAFF.